These 7 T cell receptor beta chains were all obtained from the same sample, sequenced in a study of vaccination and CD4 T cells after COVID-19. Treatment in this sample: approximately nine-day PBMC culture with coronavirus spike peptide pools or control peptides (ViraFEST assay). Sequenced with the Oncomine TCR Beta short-read assay was DNA taken from cultured CD4+ T cells. MiXCR, applied by TCRdb to the PCR reads, yields one record per CDR3 protein. The data hold about 18,000 distinct CDR3 sequences, with about 55% observed a single time. No antigen has been assigned to these receptors. Source material: CD4+ T cells from blood, cultured in vitro. The receptors stem from a human donor who had recovered from COVID-19.

The rearrangement links TRBV5-4 to TRBJ2-3, with 8 bases fitting TRBD2. The length of the CDR3 is 17 residues. Trimming at V came to 2 bases and at J to 0 bases, leaving 8 bases not matched to a gene. Germline CDR1 and CDR2: SGHNT and YYREEE (reference sequence). As DNA, the CDR3 is TGTGCCAGCAGCTTTGATCCGGGAGGGCCTAGCACAGATACGCAGTATTTT. Its translation is CASSFDPGGPSTDTQYF.

This clonotype was seen only a few times. The rearrangement joins TRBV7-2 to TRBJ1-4; TRBD1 is a possible D gene (5 bases). The CDR3 spans 12 residues. Looked up from germline, CDR1 is SGHTA and CDR2 is FQGNSA. Trimming shortened V by 1 base and J by 12 bases, and 9 bases separated the two germline ends. For the CDR3, the DNA is TGTGCCAGCAGCTTAGGGGGCGGACAACTGTTTTTT. This translates into CASSLGGGQLFF.

The genes are TRBV27 and TRBJ1-4; the D gene is possibly TRBD1 (5 bases). The CDR3 spans 14 residues. In germline, CDR1 is MNHEY, CDR2 SMNVEV (reference sequence). The V gene lost 6 bases and the J gene lost 7 bases, with 15 bases spanning the gap. The CDR3 nucleotides are TGTGCCAGCAGATATACGGGACTTACTGAAAAACTGTTTTTT. It specifies CASRYTGLTEKLFF.

The chain recombines TRBV20-1 with TRBJ1-4; D is perhaps TRBD1 (6 bases). The CDR3 sequence is 16 residues long. Deletions cut 2 bases from V and 7 bases from J, with 20 bases between. The germline V gene has CDR1 DFQATT and CDR2 SNEGSKA (reference sequence). This chain's CDR3 is CSARLRGGAIGEKLFF. CDR3 coding DNA: TGCAGTGCTAGATTACGCGGGGGGGCGATCGGTGAAAAACTGTTTTTT.

About this clonotype itself: One base away lies a much larger clone, so this may be a sequencing read error. The chain employs TRBV28 and TRBJ2-7; 7 nucleotides align to TRBD1. This CDR3 spans 13 amino acids. Per germline, CDR1 MDHEN and CDR2 SYDVKM. The CDR3 loop reads CASSYRQGNEQCF. The DNA for the CDR3 is TGTGCCAGCAGCTACAGACAGGGCAACGAGCAGTGCTTC.

This rearrangement joins TRBV20-1 to TRBJ1-5, with D unclear. CDR1 and CDR2 from the germline V gene are DFQATT and SNEGSKA (reference sequence). V was clipped by 2 bases and J by 2 bases, with 7 bases between them. The CDR3 contains 13 residues. The CDR3 reads CSARSGGNQPQHF. For the CDR3, the DNA is TGCAGTGCTAGATCCGGAGGCAATCAGCCCCAGCATTTT.

The V gene is TRBV7-6, the J gene TRBJ1-3; 10 nucleotides line up with TRBD1. This CDR3 is built from 15 residues. Germline CDR1 SGHVS, CDR2 FNYEAQ. V lost 8 bases, J lost 0 bases, and 4 bases stayed unmatched. This CDR3 is CASGRQGASGNTIYF. CDR3 in DNA: TGTGCCAGCGGAAGACAGGGGGCCTCTGGAAACACCATATATTTT. Full variable domain (remainder filled in from reference TRBV7-6 and TRBJ1-3): GAGVSQSPRYKVTKRGQDVALRCDPISGHVSLYWYRQALGQGPEFLTYFNYEAQQDKSGLPNDRFSAERPEGSISTLTIQRTEQRDSAMYRCASGRQGASGNTIYFGEGSWLTVV.